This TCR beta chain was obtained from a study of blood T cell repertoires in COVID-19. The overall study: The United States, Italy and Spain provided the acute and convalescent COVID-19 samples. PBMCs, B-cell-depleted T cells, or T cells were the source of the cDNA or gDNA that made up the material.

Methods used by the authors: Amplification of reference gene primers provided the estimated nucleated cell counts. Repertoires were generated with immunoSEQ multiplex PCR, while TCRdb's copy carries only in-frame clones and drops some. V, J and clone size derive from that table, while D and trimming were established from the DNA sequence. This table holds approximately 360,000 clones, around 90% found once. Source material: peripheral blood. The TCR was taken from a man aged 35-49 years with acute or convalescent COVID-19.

CDR3 DNA: TGCGCCAGCAGCGAAGAATCGTACGGGACAGCCATGAACACTGAAGCTTTCTTT. It is translated as CASSEESYGTAMNTEAFF. The chain uses TRBV5-1 and TRBJ1-1; TRBD1 agrees at 7 bases. The CDR3 contains 18 residues. Germline values: CDR1 SGHRS, CDR2 YFSETQ. V dropped 4 bases and J dropped 0; count of bases not matched to a gene: 15.